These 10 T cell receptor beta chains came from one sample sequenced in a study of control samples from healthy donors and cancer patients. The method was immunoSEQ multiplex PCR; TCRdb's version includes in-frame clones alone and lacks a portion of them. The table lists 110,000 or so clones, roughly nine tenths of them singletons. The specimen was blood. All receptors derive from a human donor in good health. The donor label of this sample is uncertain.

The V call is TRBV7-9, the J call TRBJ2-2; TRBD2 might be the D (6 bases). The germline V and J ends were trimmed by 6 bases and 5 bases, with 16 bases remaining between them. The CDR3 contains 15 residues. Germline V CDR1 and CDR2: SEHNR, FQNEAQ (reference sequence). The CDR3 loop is CASREPGLGTGELFF. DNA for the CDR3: TGTGCCAGCAGGGAACCGGGACTTGGGACCGGGGAGCTGTTTTTT.

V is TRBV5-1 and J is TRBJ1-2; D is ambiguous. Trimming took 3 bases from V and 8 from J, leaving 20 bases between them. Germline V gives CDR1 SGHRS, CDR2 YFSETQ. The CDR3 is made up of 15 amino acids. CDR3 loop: CASSSMPADSLGYTF. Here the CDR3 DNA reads TGCGCCAGCAGCTCGATGCCCGCGGACTCTTTAGGCTACACCTTC. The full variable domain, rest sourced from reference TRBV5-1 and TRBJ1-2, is KAGVTQTPRYLIKTRGQQVTLSCSPISGHRSVSWYQQTPGQGLQFLFEYFSETQRNKGNFPGRFSGRQFSNSRSEMNVSTLELGDSALYLCASSSMPADSLGYTFGSGTRLTVV.

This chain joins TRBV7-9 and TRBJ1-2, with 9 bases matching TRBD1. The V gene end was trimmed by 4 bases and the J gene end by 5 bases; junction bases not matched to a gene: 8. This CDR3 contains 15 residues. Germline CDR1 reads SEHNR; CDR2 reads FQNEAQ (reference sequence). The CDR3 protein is CASSYQSDRGYGYTF. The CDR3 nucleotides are TGTGCCAGCAGCTACCAGTCGGACAGGGGATATGGCTACACCTTC.

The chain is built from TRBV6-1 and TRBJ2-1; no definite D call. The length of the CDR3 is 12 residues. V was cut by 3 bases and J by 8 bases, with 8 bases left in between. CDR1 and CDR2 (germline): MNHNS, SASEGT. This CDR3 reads CASSDTGYEQFF. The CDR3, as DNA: TGTGCCAGCAGTGATACGGGCTATGAGCAGTTCTTC.

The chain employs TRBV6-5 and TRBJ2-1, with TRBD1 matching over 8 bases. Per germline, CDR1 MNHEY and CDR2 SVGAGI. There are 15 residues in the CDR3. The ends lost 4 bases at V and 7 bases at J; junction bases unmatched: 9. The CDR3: CASSSPRGQVNEQFF. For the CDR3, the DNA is TGTGCCAGCAGTTCGCCCAGGGGACAGGTGAATGAGCAGTTCTTC.

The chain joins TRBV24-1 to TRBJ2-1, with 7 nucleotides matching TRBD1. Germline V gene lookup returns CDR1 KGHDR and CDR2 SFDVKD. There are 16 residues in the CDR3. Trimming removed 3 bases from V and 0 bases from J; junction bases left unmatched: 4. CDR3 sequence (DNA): TGTGCCACCAGTGATCAGACAGGGTCCTCCTACAATGAGCAGTTCTTC. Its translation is CATSDQTGSSYNEQFF.

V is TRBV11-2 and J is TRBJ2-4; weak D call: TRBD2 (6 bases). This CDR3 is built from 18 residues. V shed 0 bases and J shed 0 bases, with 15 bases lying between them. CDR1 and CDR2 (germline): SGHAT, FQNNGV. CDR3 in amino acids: CASSLDGGRGLAKNIQYF. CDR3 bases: TGTGCCAGCAGCTTAGATGGGGGACGGGGACTAGCCAAAAACATTCAGTACTTC.

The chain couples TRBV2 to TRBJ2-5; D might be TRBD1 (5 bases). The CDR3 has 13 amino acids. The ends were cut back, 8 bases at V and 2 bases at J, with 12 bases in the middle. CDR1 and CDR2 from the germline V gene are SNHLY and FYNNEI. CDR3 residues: CASGRQSQETQYF. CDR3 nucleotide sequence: TGTGCCAGCGGTAGACAGTCTCAAGAGACCCAGTACTTC. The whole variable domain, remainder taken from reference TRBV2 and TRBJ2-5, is EPEVTQTPSHQVTQMGQEVILRCVPISNHLYFYWYRQILGQKVEFLVSFYNNEISEKSEIFDDQFSVERPDGSNFTLKIRSTKLEDSAMYFCASGRQSQETQYFGPGTRLLVL.

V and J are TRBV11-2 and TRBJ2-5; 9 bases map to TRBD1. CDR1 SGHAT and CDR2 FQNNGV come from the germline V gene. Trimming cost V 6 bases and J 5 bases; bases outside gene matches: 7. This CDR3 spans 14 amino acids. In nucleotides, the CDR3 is TGTGCCAGCAGACTACAGGGGGCAGGGGAGACCCAGTACTTC. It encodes CASRLQGAGETQYF.

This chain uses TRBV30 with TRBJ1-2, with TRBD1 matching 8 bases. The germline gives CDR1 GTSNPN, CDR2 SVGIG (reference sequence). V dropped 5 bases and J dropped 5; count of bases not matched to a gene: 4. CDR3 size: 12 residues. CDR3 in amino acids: CAWAGGWYGYTF. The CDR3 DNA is TGTGCCTGGGCAGGGGGCTGGTATGGCTACACCTTC.